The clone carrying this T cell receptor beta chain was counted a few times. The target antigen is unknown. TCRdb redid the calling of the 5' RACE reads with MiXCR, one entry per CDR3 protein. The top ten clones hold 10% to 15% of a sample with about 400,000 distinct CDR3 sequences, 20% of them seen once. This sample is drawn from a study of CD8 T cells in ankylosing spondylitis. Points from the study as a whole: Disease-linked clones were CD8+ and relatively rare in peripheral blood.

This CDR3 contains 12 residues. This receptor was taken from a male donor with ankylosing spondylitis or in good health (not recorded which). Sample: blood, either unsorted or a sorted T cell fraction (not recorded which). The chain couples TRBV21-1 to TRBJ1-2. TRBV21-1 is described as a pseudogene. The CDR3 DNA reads TGTGCCAGCCGGGTAGCTAACTATGGCTACACCTTC. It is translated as CASRVANYGYTF.